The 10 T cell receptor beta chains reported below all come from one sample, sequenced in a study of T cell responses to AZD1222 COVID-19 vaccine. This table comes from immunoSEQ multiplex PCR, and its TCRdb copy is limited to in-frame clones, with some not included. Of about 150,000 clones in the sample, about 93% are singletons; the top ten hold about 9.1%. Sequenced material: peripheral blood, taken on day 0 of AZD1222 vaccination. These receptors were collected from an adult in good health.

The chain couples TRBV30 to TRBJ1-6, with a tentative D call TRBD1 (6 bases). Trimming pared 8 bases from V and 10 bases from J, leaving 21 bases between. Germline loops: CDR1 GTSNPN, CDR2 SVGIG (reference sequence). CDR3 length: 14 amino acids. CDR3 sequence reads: CALELGVGGSPLHF. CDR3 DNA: TGTGCCCTGGAACTTGGGGTAGGGGGATCACCCCTCCACTTT.

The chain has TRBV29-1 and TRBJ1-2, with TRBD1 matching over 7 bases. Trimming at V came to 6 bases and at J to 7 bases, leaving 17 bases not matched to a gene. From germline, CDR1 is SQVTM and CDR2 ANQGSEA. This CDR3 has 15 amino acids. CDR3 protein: CSVDDREKGISGYTF. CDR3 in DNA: TGCAGCGTGGACGACAGGGAGAAAGGGATTAGTGGCTACACCTTC.

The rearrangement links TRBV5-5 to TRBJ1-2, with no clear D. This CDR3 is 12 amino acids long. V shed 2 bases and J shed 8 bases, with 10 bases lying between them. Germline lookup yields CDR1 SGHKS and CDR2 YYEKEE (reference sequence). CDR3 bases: TGTGCCAGCAGCTTCGGGGTAGGCGGCTACACCTTC. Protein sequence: CASSFGVGGYTF.

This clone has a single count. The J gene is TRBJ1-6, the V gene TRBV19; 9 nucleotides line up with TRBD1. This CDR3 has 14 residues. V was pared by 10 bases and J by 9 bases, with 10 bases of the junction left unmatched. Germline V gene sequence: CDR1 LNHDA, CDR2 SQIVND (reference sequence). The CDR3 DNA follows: TGTGCCACCAACGGGGGACAGGGAGCTTCACCCCTCCACTTT. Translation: CATNGGQGASPLHF.

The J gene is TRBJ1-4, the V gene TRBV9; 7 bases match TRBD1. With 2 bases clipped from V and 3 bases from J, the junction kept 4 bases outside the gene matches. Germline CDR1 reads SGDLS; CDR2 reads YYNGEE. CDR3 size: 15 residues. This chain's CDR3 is CASSVYGTANEKLFF. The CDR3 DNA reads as TGTGCCAGCAGCGTTTACGGGACAGCTAATGAAAAACTGTTTTTT.

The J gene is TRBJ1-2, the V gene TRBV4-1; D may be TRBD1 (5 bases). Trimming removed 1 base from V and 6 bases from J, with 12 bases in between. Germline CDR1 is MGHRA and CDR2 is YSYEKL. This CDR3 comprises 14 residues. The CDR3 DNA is TGCGCCAGCAGCCAAGCCCCAGGGAGGGATGGCTACACCTTC. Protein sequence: CASSQAPGRDGYTF.

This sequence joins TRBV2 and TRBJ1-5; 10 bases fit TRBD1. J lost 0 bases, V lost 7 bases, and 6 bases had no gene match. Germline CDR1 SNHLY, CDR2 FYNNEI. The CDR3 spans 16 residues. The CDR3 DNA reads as TGTGCCAGCACCGGGGGACAGGGGTATAGCAATCAGCCCCAGCATTTT. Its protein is CASTGGQGYSNQPQHF.

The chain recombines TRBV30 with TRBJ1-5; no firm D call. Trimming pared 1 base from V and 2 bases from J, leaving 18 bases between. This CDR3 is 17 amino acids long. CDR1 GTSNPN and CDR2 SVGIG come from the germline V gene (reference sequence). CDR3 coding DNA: TGTGCCTGGAGTGGCTCAAAGGGCCCTGGGGGCAATCAGCCCCAGCATTTT. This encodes CAWSGSKGPGGNQPQHF.

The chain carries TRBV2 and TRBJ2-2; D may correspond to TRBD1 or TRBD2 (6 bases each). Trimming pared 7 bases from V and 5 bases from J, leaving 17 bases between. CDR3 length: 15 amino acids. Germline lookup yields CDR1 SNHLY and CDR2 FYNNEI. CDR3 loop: CASTPGAIRTGELFF. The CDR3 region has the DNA TGTGCCAGCACCCCGGGGGCTATCCGGACCGGGGAGCTGTTTTTT.

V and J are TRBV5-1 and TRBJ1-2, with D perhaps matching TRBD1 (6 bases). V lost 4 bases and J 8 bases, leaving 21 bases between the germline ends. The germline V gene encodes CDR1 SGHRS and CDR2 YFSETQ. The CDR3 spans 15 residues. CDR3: CASSPGGRDFGGYTF. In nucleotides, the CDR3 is TGCGCCAGCAGCCCGGGGGGCAGGGACTTCGGCGGCTACACCTTC.